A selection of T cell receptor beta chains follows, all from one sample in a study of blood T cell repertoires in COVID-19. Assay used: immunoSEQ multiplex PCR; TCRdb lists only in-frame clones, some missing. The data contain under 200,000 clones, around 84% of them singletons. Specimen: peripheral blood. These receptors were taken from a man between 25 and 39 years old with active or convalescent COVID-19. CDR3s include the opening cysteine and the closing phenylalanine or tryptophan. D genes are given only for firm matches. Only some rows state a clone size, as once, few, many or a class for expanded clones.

DNA: TGTGCCAGCCATGGGGGGAATGAGCAGTTCTTC
CDR3: CASHGGNEQFF
J: TRBJ2-1
V: TRBV7-9
size: once
D: .
length: 11

DNA: TGTGCCAGCAGCAAACCCGGGACAGGGGACCCCTACGAGCAGTACTTC
CDR3: CASSKPGTGDPYEQYF
J: TRBJ2-7
V: TRBV21-1
size: .
D: .
length: 16

DNA: TGTGCCAGCAGCTTGGCCAATCGCGTGCACACCGGGGAGCTGTTTTTT
CDR3: CASSLANRVHTGELFF
J: TRBJ2-2
V: TRBV5-5
size: once
D: .
length: 16

DNA: TGCGCCAGCAGCCAAGAGGGACACTATAATTCACCCCTCCACTTT
CDR3: CASSQEGHYNSPLHF
J: TRBJ1-6
V: TRBV4-1
size: .
D: .
length: 15

DNA: TGCGCCAGCAGTGACCCTACTAGCGGGAGAGAGAATGAGCAGTTCTTC
CDR3: CASSDPTSGRENEQFF
J: TRBJ2-1
V: TRBV10-1
size: .
D: TRBD2
length: 16

DNA: TGTGCCAGCAGCTTAGAACCCTGGGGAGGTAATAATGAAAAACTGTTTTTT
CDR3: CASSLEPWGGNNEKLFF
J: TRBJ1-4
V: TRBV7-2
size: once
D: .
length: 17

DNA: TGTGCCACCAGTGATGGGACAGGGGGCTTTCAGCCCCAGCATTTT
CDR3: CATSDGTGGFQPQHF
J: TRBJ1-5
V: TRBV24-1
size: .
D: TRBD1
length: 15

DNA: TGTGCCAGCAGCCTGGCGGACAGGGCAAACATTCAGTACTTC
CDR3: CASSLADRANIQYF
J: TRBJ2-4
V: TRBV6-5
size: once
D: TRBD1
length: 14

DNA: TGTGCCAGTAGTAGACAGGGGATAAGGGAGGCGCTGACCGAAAAACTGTTTTTT
CDR3: CASSRQGIREALTEKLFF
J: TRBJ1-4
V: TRBV19
size: once
D: TRBD1
length: 18

DNA: TGCGCCAGCAGCCCGGGGACTAGCGGCGGCACAGATACGCAGTATTTT
CDR3: CASSPGTSGGTDTQYF
J: TRBJ2-3
V: TRBV5-1
size: .
D: TRBD2
length: 16

DNA: TGCAGCGGGGGACTGGGCATGAACACTGAAGCTTTCTTT
CDR3: CSGGLGMNTEAFF
J: TRBJ1-1
V: TRBV29-1
size: .
D: .
length: 13

DNA: TGTGCCAGCAGCGTATCTAGCGGGGGCCTGCCCCCCTACAATGAGCAGTTCTTC
CDR3: CASSVSSGGLPPYNEQFF
J: TRBJ2-1
V: TRBV9
size: .
D: TRBD2
length: 18

DNA: TGTGCCAGCCAGACAGGGTACCATGAGCAGTTCTTC
CDR3: CASQTGYHEQFF
J: TRBJ2-1
V: TRBV19
size: once
D: TRBD1
length: 12

DNA: TGTGCCAGCCGAGTCCCGGGACAGCTGTACGAGCAGTACTTC
CDR3: CASRVPGQLYEQYF
J: TRBJ2-7
V: TRBV6-5
size: .
D: TRBD1
length: 14

DNA: TGCGCCAGCAGCTTGGGACTAGCGATAAGGCCCGGGGAGCTGTTTTTT
CDR3: CASSLGLAIRPGELFF
J: TRBJ2-2
V: TRBV4-3
size: .
D: TRBD2
length: 16

DNA: TGTGCCAGCTCACCACCGGGGGGGCGAGGCACTGAAGCTTTCTTT
CDR3: CASSPPGGRGTEAFF
J: TRBJ1-1
V: TRBV18
size: few
D: .
length: 15